This T cell receptor beta chain was identified during a study of blood T cell repertoires in COVID-19 (dated by TCRdb to 2020 to 2022). Study-wide context: Collaborator samples came from the United States, Italy and Spain and covered acute and convalescent phases of COVID-19. The prospective study material was composed of cDNA or gDNA derived from T cells, B-cell-depleted T cells, or PBMCs. The dataset comprised deeply sampled blood TCRbeta repertoires from subjects exposed to, actively infected with, or recovered from COVID-19. A freely available public database, intended as a resource for researchers studying the immune response to SARS-CoV-2, is where the repertoires were released. The samples were drawn from the first 160 participants of the ongoing ImmuneRACE study and from some 1,300 subjects provided by 6 global collaborators. Nearly every sample came with metadata listing a de-identified subject ID, COVID-19 status, age in years and sex. Where available, HLA class I and class II types were obtained from metadata supplied by the sample provider rather than from assay-based typing. General study outcomes and caveats: The amount of clinical and demographic metadata varied by source and participant and was provided uncurated.

From the cysteine through the phenylalanine, the CDR3 covers 15 amino acids. Here the CDR3 DNA is all that survives: 45 bases in frame from base 1. Taken from the germline V gene (reference sequence), the CDR1 and CDR2 loops are GTSNPN and SVGIG. Relative to germline, V is missing 6 bases and J is missing 10 bases, with 18 bases of the junction outside any gene match. The immunoSEQ Assay, a bias-controlled multiplex PCR, was used to amplify TCRbeta CDR3 regions from genomic DNA. The published analysis was carried out like this. The number of nucleated cells in each sample was estimated by amplification of reference gene primers within the assay. To quantify the absolute abundance of each unique TCRbeta CDR3 rearrangement, sequence reads were collapsed and filtered. For each sample, productive Simpson clonality was calculated as the square root of Simpson's diversity index across productive rearrangements. TCRdb holds this immuneACCESS table with in-frame rearrangements only. Some clones are missing; in checked studies, unresolved V genes explain under half, and the rest has no known cause. D and trimming come from the DNA, and the V and J calls and clone size come from that table. The sample records approximately 190,000 clones, roughly 81% of which are singletons. Roughly 5% of the sample rests with the top ten.

In regard to this clone: There is no known antigen for this receptor. No much larger clonotype is one base removed from it; base qualities were not supplied.

The collaborating institutions used their own protocols to collect whole blood in K2EDTA tubes. For TCRbeta analysis, collaborators shipped samples in one of three forms: frozen whole blood, isolated PBMCs, or DNA extracted from either of those sample types. Material for sequencing was peripheral blood. The receptor's source is a woman in her 70s with active or convalescent COVID-19. Rearrangement joined TRBV30 to TRBJ2-1, and TRBD2 matches 7 of the central bases. The nucleotides read TGTGCCTGTTCGGTCCTAGCGGTCAAAACTTCAGAGCAGTTCTTC. This gives the protein CACSVLAVKTSEQFF.